One sample yielded the 32 T cell receptor beta chains listed below, sequenced in a study of T cell responses to AZD1222 COVID-19 vaccine. Sequenced by immunoSEQ multiplex PCR; TCRdb stores in-frame clones only, minus some. The table lists approximately 100,000 clones, more than 70% of them singletons. The sequencing used peripheral blood, collected 28 days after the second AZD1222 dose. The receptors originated from an adult who received the AZD1222 COVID-19 vaccine.

The rearrangement uses TRBV6-5 and TRBJ1-3, with unresolved D. Germline V lookup: CDR1 MNHEY, CDR2 SVGAGI. The CDR3 is 10 amino acids. V lost 2 bases and J lost 9, with 2 bases in between. The CDR3 reads CASSYGTIYF. In DNA, the CDR3 is TGTGCCAGCAGTTACGGCACCATATATTTT.

The V call is TRBV3-1 (or the pseudogene TRBV3-2), the J call TRBJ2-5; D unresolved. The germline V gene encodes CDR1 LGHDT and CDR2 YNNKEL (reference sequence). The CDR3 covers 14 residues. Trimming took 0 bases from V and 1 from J, leaving 6 bases between them. CDR3 sequence reads: CASSQDYGQETQYF. The CDR3 nucleotides are TGTGCCAGCAGCCAAGATTATGGCCAAGAGACCCAGTACTTC.

The chain is built from TRBV30 and TRBJ1-2; possibly TRBD1 for D (6 bases). There are 13 residues in the CDR3. CDR1 and CDR2 from the germline V gene are GTSNPN and SVGIG (reference sequence). V lost 5 bases and J 4 bases, leaving 14 bases between the germline ends. The CDR3 is CAWHYRVGYGYTF. CDR3 coding DNA: TGTGCCTGGCACTACAGGGTGGGCTATGGCTACACCTTC.

The DNA of the CDR3 is TGTGCCAGCAGTGAAGCGCTCACTTCGGAAGCTTTCTTT. Its protein is CASSEALTSEAFF. The chain has TRBV6-1 and TRBJ1-1, with D uncertain. CDR3 length equals 13 residues. Germline V gene lookup returns CDR1 MNHNS and CDR2 SASEGT. V lost 0 bases and J lost 8, with 10 bases in between.

This chain links TRBV2 with TRBJ1-2, with TRBD1 matching over 10 bases. CDR1 is SNHLY and CDR2 is FYNNEI in the germline V gene. The CDR3 is made up of 14 amino acids. V lost 6 bases and J lost 2; bases outside the gene matches: 3. The CDR3 coding sequence is TGTGCCAGCAGCTGGGACAGGGGAAACTATGGCTACACCTTC. This codes for CASSWDRGNYGYTF.

The chain joins TRBV12-3 or TRBV12-4 to TRBJ1-4, with D unclear. Trimming took off 5 bases at V and 6 bases at J, with 7 bases between the two ends. The CDR3 is 12 amino acids. Written as DNA, the CDR3 is TGTGCCAGCAGTCTGGGTTATGAAAAACTGTTTTTT. Translation gives CASSLGYEKLFF.

This clone appeared a single time. J is TRBJ1-6 and V is TRBV12-3 or TRBV12-4; 7 bases align to TRBD1. Trimming removed 7 bases from V and 8 bases from J; junction bases left unmatched: 5. CDR3 size: 13 residues. CDR3 residues: CASNRGFDSPLHF. The CDR3 DNA reads as TGTGCCAGCAACAGGGGCTTCGATTCACCCCTCCACTTT.

Only one count was recorded for this clone. This chain joins TRBV6-2 or TRBV6-3 and TRBJ2-4; maybe TRBD2 (6 bases). This CDR3 contains 19 residues. Trimming stripped 1 base from V and 5 bases from J, with 24 bases between. Germline lookup yields CDR1 MNHEY and CDR2 SVGEGT. The CDR3 coding sequence is TGTGCCAGCAGTTACTTTAAGTCCGCGGGGACTCAACCAGAAAACATTCAGTACTTC. This encodes CASSYFKSAGTQPENIQYF.

V is TRBV6-6 and J is TRBJ1-1; D is unresolved. The length of the CDR3 is 13 residues. Germline lookup yields CDR1 MNHNY and CDR2 SVGAGI (reference sequence). The germline V and J ends were trimmed by 6 bases and 5 bases, with 13 bases remaining between them. The CDR3: CASSTAGGTEAFF. CDR3 DNA: TGTGCCAGCAGCACCGCGGGCGGGACTGAAGCTTTCTTT.

The J gene is TRBJ2-3, the V gene TRBV19; D remains ambiguous. Trimming removed 2 bases at V and 6 bases at J, with 15 bases between. The germline V gene encodes CDR1 LNHDA and CDR2 SQIVND (reference sequence). The CDR3 totals 15 residues. CDR3 in amino acids: CASSISPATPDTQYF. The CDR3 region has the DNA TGTGCCAGTAGTATATCGCCAGCGACGCCTGATACGCAGTATTTT.

The chain joins TRBV5-6 to TRBJ2-1; 8 positions match TRBD2. CDR3 length equals 17 residues. V trimming: 0 bases; J trimming: 8 bases; junction bases outside the gene matches: 13. Germline values: CDR1 SGHDT, CDR2 YYEEEE. CDR3 nucleotides: TGTGCCAGCAGCTTGGCTGGGCGGGAGGCCGTATTCGATGAGCAGTTCTTC. Protein sequence: CASSLAGREAVFDEQFF.

This rearrangement joins TRBV28 to TRBJ1-4; D may be TRBD1 (5 bases). Per germline, CDR1 MDHEN and CDR2 SYDVKM. V dropped 6 bases and J dropped 0 bases, with 17 bases sitting between them. The CDR3 has 17 amino acids. The CDR3, as DNA: TGTGCCAGCAGCGCAACGACAGCTCCAGCAACTAATGAAAAACTGTTTTTT. Protein: CASSATTAPATNEKLFF.

CDR3 nucleotides: TGTGCCAGCACTATGAGTTGGGGACAGGGACTCTACGAGCAGTACTTC. Protein sequence: CASTMSWGQGLYEQYF. The V and J genes are TRBV28 and TRBJ2-7, with 9 bases matching TRBD1. The CDR3 has 16 residues. Germline V CDR1 and CDR2: MDHEN, SYDVKM. V lost 7 bases and J lost 3; bases outside the gene matches: 13. The variable domain in full, with the rest retrieved from reference TRBV28 and TRBJ2-7, is DVKVTQSSRYLVKRTGEKVFLECVQDMDHENMFWYRQDPGLGLRLIYFSYDVKMKEKGDIPEGYSVSREKKERFSLILESASTNQTSMYLCASTMSWGQGLYEQYFGPGTRLTVT.

The rearrangement links TRBV5-6 to TRBJ2-2; D is undetermined. The V gene's germline CDR1 is SGHDT and CDR2 YYEEEE. V was shortened by 4 bases and J by 0 bases, with 10 bases between the two germline ends. The CDR3 totals 15 residues. CDR3 sequence reads: CASSRTEANTGELFF. As DNA, the CDR3 is TGTGCCAGCAGCCGGACGGAAGCGAACACCGGGGAGCTGTTTTTT. The full variable domain, in which reference TRBV5-6 and TRBJ2-2 provide the parts outside the CDR3, is DAGVTQSPTHLIKTRGQQVTLRCSPKSGHDTVSWYQQALGQGPQFIFQYYEEEERQRGNFPDRFSGHQFPNYSSELNVNALLLGDSALYLCASSRTEANTGELFFGEGSRLTVL.

This sequence joins TRBV2 and TRBJ2-3; 8 bases match TRBD2. With V trimmed by 0 bases and J by 3 bases, 5 bases remained unmatched. The CDR3 has 16 residues. CDR1 SNHLY and CDR2 FYNNEI come from the germline V gene. For the CDR3, the DNA is TGTGCCAGCAGTGAAGCCTTTAGCGGGGAGACAGATACGCAGTATTTT. Its translation: CASSEAFSGETDTQYF.

This clone was seen only a few times. The rearrangement joins TRBV14 to TRBJ2-1; TRBD2 aligns across 9 bases. V trimming: 8 bases; J trimming: 4 bases; junction bases outside the gene matches: 9. Germline CDR1 SGHDN, CDR2 FVKESK. This CDR3 is 15 amino acids long. In DNA, the CDR3 is TGTGCCAGCGGAAAAAGCGGGAGGCATTACAATGAGCAGTTCTTC. The encoded protein is CASGKSGRHYNEQFF. The full variable domain, with the rest looked up from reference TRBV14 and TRBJ2-1, is EAGVTQFPSHSVIEKGQTVTLRCDPISGHDNLYWYRRVMGKEIKFLLHFVKESKQDESGMPNNRFLAERTGGTYSTLKVQPAELEDSGVYFCASGKSGRHYNEQFFGPGTRLTVL.

V gene TRBV3-1 (or the pseudogene TRBV3-2) combines with J gene TRBJ1-2; D might be TRBD1 (5 bases). The CDR3 has 13 amino acids. The ends were cut back, 1 base at V and 6 bases at J, with 9 bases in the middle. The germline gives CDR1 LGHDT, CDR2 YNNKEL (reference sequence). The CDR3 bases are TGTGCCAGCAGCCAAGGCGGGGCAAATGGCTACACCTTC. Amino acids: CASSQGGANGYTF.

This chain uses TRBV7-8 with TRBJ2-7, with unresolved D. V lost 5 bases and J 9 bases, leaving 17 bases between the germline ends. The length of the CDR3 is 13 residues. CDR1 is SGHVS, CDR2 FQNEAQ, per germline. CDR3 sequence reads: CASSERTDGRQYF. In DNA form, the CDR3 reads TGTGCCAGCAGCGAGCGTACTGATGGAAGGCAGTACTTC.

The genes are TRBV5-6 and TRBJ1-1; D is perhaps TRBD1 (6 bases). This CDR3 is 17 amino acids long. Germline V lookup: CDR1 SGHDT, CDR2 YYEEEE. The ends were cut back, 6 bases at V and 4 bases at J, with 25 bases in the middle. CDR3 sequence (DNA): TGTGCCAGCACCTTTCTGGAGGGGGGCTCACTCATCACTGAAGCTTTCTTT. As protein: CASTFLEGGSLITEAFF.

The chain links TRBV7-2 to TRBJ2-2; D is unresolved. Germline lookup yields CDR1 SGHTA and CDR2 FQGNSA. The length of the CDR3 is 14 residues. Trimming removed 4 bases at V and 8 bases at J, with 14 bases between. The CDR3 spells CASSSNYPRGELFF. The CDR3 DNA reads TGTGCCAGCAGCTCCAACTACCCCCGGGGGGAGCTGTTTTTT. The complete variable domain, with remaining parts taken from reference TRBV7-2 and TRBJ2-2, reads GAGVSQSPSNKVTEKGKDVELRCDPISGHTALYWYRQSLGQGLEFLIYFQGNSAPDKSGLPSDRFSAERTGGSVSTLTIQRTQQEDSAVYLCASSSNYPRGELFFGEGSRLTVL.

The V call is TRBV7-2, the J call TRBJ2-2; 7 positions agree with TRBD1. The CDR3 totals 16 residues. Trimming at V came to 7 bases and at J to 7 bases, leaving 15 bases not matched to a gene. Germline V gene data show CDR1 as SGHTA and CDR2 as FQGNSA. CDR3 in amino acids: CASIPLDRRGGGELFF. CDR3 sequence (DNA): TGTGCCAGCATCCCACTGGACAGGAGAGGGGGCGGGGAGCTGTTTTTT.

The rearrangement joins TRBV2 to TRBJ2-7, with D perhaps matching TRBD1 (6 bases). Deletions cut 5 bases from V and 6 bases from J, with 14 bases between. The CDR3 runs to 13 residues. Per the germline V gene, CDR1 is SNHLY and CDR2 is FYNNEI. The CDR3 DNA reads TGTGCCAGCAGTAAAGAGACAGGCTTCGAGCAGTACTTC. Its translation is CASSKETGFEQYF.

This clone was counted only a few times. The chain has TRBV30 and TRBJ1-1; D possibly corresponds to TRBD1 (5 bases). CDR3 length: 14 residues. With 3 bases removed from V and 0 bases from J, the gap between germline ends came to 11 bases. Germline CDR1 and CDR2: GTSNPN and SVGIG (reference sequence). DNA of the CDR3: TGTGCCTGGAGGGGACTAGGGATGAACACTGAAGCTTTCTTT. This sequence encodes CAWRGLGMNTEAFF.

The DNA of the CDR3 is TGCAGTGCTAGTGGACTAGCGGGTCCGCGAAATGAGCAGTTCTTC. Translated, it gives CSASGLAGPRNEQFF. The chain recombines TRBV20-1 with TRBJ2-1, with 11 bases lining up with TRBD2. The ends lost 3 bases at V and 7 bases at J; junction bases unmatched: 8. Germline values: CDR1 DFQATT, CDR2 SNEGSKA (reference sequence). The CDR3 has 15 amino acids.

This chain connects TRBV15 to TRBJ1-2; maybe TRBD1 (6 bases). In germline, CDR1 is LNHNV, CDR2 YYDKDF (reference sequence). The CDR3 is made up of 15 amino acids. V was pared by 5 bases and J by 4 bases, with 17 bases between. CDR3 residues: CATSAVGGTSYGYTF. The CDR3 DNA sequence: TGTGCCACCAGCGCCGTAGGGGGAACCAGCTATGGCTACACCTTC. Complete variable domain (other parts from reference TRBV15 and TRBJ1-2): DAMVIQNPRYQVTQFGKPVTLSCSQTLNHNVMYWYQQKSSQAPKLLFHYYDKDFNNEADTPDNFQSRRPNTSFCFLDIRSPGLGDTAMYLCATSAVGGTSYGYTFGSGTRLTVV.

The chain combines TRBV2 with TRBJ2-1, with 10 bases fitting TRBD1. Germline V lookup: CDR1 SNHLY, CDR2 FYNNEI. J gave up 7 bases and V 7 bases, and 7 bases lay outside the gene matches. The CDR3 contains 14 residues. The CDR3 spells CASIQGTGVNEQFF. The CDR3 region has the DNA TGTGCCAGCATTCAAGGGACAGGGGTTAATGAGCAGTTCTTC.

V is TRBV27 and J is TRBJ1-1; possible D gene TRBD1, 5 bases. V was shortened by 7 bases and J by 6 bases, with 21 bases between the two germline ends. The CDR3 covers 15 residues. Per germline, CDR1 MNHEY and CDR2 SMNVEV (reference sequence). The chain's CDR3 is CASKKYLGTDAEAFF. DNA for the CDR3: TGTGCCAGCAAGAAGTACCTGGGGACGGACGCTGAAGCTTTCTTT.

This chain links TRBV27 with TRBJ2-5; 8 nucleotides agree with TRBD2. The V and J ends lost 5 bases and 5 bases, in that order; junction bases with no gene match: 4. This CDR3 has 13 amino acids. Per germline, CDR1 MNHEY and CDR2 SMNVEV (reference sequence). For the CDR3, the DNA is TGTGCCAGCAGTGACCGGGAGGGGGAGACCCAGTACTTC. This encodes CASSDREGETQYF.

The chain has TRBV4-1 and TRBJ2-3; D gene unclear. CDR3 length equals 13 residues. Germline CDR1 and CDR2: MGHRA and YSYEKL. V was cut by 4 bases and J by 4 bases, with 9 bases left in between. CDR3 sequence reads: CASSLKGPDTQYF. The CDR3 DNA sequence: TGCGCCAGCAGCCTTAAGGGCCCAGATACGCAGTATTTT.

This clone was counted a few times. The chain uses TRBV28 and TRBJ2-1; perhaps TRBD2 as D (6 bases). The CDR3 runs 14 residues. The V gene lost 3 bases and the J gene lost 15 bases, with 21 bases spanning the gap. Per the germline V gene, CDR1 is MDHEN and CDR2 is SYDVKM. The CDR3 here is CASSFGGNGQVRFF. The CDR3 DNA reads TGTGCCAGCAGTTTTGGAGGGAACGGTCAAGTGCGGTTCTTC.

The rearrangement links TRBV18 to TRBJ1-4, with D unclear. CDR1 is KGHSH and CDR2 is LQKENI in the germline V gene. V dropped 1 base and J dropped 6 bases, with 3 bases sitting between them. The CDR3 sequence is 12 residues long. The CDR3 protein is CASSPLDEKLFF. The CDR3 coding sequence is TGTGCCAGCTCACCACTGGATGAAAAACTGTTTTTT.

The gene calls are TRBV2 and TRBJ1-3; D gene uncertain. This CDR3 has 14 amino acids. The ends were cut back, 6 bases at V and 0 bases at J, with 9 bases in the middle. Germline V gives CDR1 SNHLY, CDR2 FYNNEI. For the CDR3, the DNA is TGTGCCAGCAGGCCGGGGTCCTCTGGAAACACCATATATTTT. It translates to CASRPGSSGNTIYF.